This T cell receptor (beta chain) emerged from a study of T cells expressing NK-cell markers. Across the whole study: HCMV serostatus: seven of eight sequenced donors positive, one negative. Notes on the study in general: Dominant NKG2C+ clonotype frequencies of roughly 1.0-7.5% of CD8+ T cells were measured in over five donors. Similarly, these clonotypes led the CD3+CD56-NKG2C+ fraction as well in a few donors. HCMV specificity of the expanded NKG2C+ T cell clones was not established.

The CDR3 has 15 amino acids. Germline V gene sequence: CDR1 SGHRS, CDR2 YFSETQ. About this clonotype itself: Its antigen remains unidentified.

TCRdb re-called the 5' RACE reads, yielding one record per CDR3 amino acid sequence without DNA. Found here are fewer than 200,000 distinct CDR3 sequences; the top ten clones hold 15% to 20%. The sequenced sample was blood T cells: a sorted CD56 or NKG2C T cell subset, CD4+ or CD8+ T cells, or bulk PBMC T cells (not recorded which). The rearrangement links TRBV5-1 to TRBJ1-4. This clonotype was sampled from a woman aged 18-70 years in good health. The CDR3 loop is CASSLEGASVEKLFF.